These T cell receptor beta chains were read from a single sample in a study of monozygotic twins with inflammatory bowel disease. TCRdb reanalyzed the 5' RACE reads and collapses them to one entry per CDR3 protein, without DNA. Its listing shows approximately 330,000 distinct CDR3 sequences. Material: blood. The origin of the receptors is a human donor with ulcerative colitis or Crohn's disease, or a healthy co-twin of an affected twin (not recorded which). The CDR3 runs from the conserved cysteine through the conserved F or W.

cdr3_aa,v_call,j_call
CASSENLYEQYF,TRBV5-1,TRBJ2-7
CASRRQGRAYEQYF,TRBV6-1,TRBJ2-7
CASSLRQAYGYTF,TRBV7-2,TRBJ1-2
CASSAQEFSYEQYF,TRBV7-2,TRBJ2-7
CSALPRTDSNYGYTF,TRBV20-1,TRBJ1-2
CASSSSGQGASGYTF,TRBV5-6,TRBJ1-2
CASSPGTVAGNTIYF,TRBV5-1,TRBJ1-3
CASRGGATGELFF,TRBV27,TRBJ2-2
CASSIIQRNEQFF,TRBV19,TRBJ2-1
CASSQEGQGEDGYTF,TRBV3-1,TRBJ1-2
CASYSVGVFRYEQYF,TRBV28,TRBJ2-7
CASSLWGVGISYNEQFF,TRBV7-2,TRBJ2-1
CSATLGFSNSPLHF,TRBV20-1,TRBJ1-6
CSASSDYEQYF,TRBV20-1,TRBJ2-7
CSVLGDSGNTIYF,TRBV29-1,TRBJ1-3
CSARARDFTYEQYF,TRBV20-1,TRBJ2-7
CASSFLPGGGASEQYF,TRBV6-2/TRBV6-3,TRBJ2-7
CASSLEGPGSKTQYF,TRBV5-1,TRBJ2-5
CASSYGAGYTF,TRBV6-6,TRBJ1-2
CSVGTTGLGNTIYF,TRBV29-1,TRBJ1-3
CASSFIEGDTQYF,TRBV12-3/TRBV12-4,TRBJ2-3
CASSLGSSALELCFF,TRBV12-3/TRBV12-4,TRBJ1-4
CASSVAGGPEAFF,TRBV9,TRBJ1-1
CSARALIDEQFF,TRBV20-1,TRBJ2-1
CATNDGDSTDTQYF,TRBV24-1,TRBJ2-3
CASSQLGPNTEAFF,TRBV6-1,TRBJ1-1
CASTTRGTLSNEQFF,TRBV6-5,TRBJ2-1
CASSLSGTANYGYTF,TRBV4-1,TRBJ1-2
CASSPVPGDYGYTF,TRBV5-5,TRBJ1-2
CATSRDLRSASYEQYF,TRBV15,TRBJ2-7
CAVGLAGPRSEQFF,TRBV27,TRBJ2-1
CASSRPGSDTQYF,TRBV18,TRBJ2-3
CASSSRTSGSLYNEQFF,TRBV7-9,TRBJ2-1
CASSRRQGSLNTEAFF,TRBV6-1,TRBJ1-1
CASSFRDEKLFF,TRBV6-6,TRBJ1-4
CASSHRQLNYGYTF,TRBV28,TRBJ1-2
CASSLEGGAYEQYF,TRBV7-9,TRBJ2-7
CATAVAGGSDTQYF,TRBV19,TRBJ2-3
CASSYSRSGSSGNTIYF,TRBV6-5,TRBJ1-3
CASSLGRGAGEQYF,TRBV7-2,TRBJ2-7
CSARKLPGTGNLAGNTIYF,TRBV20-1,TRBJ1-3
CASSPPGSDSPSEQYF,TRBV5-1,TRBJ2-7
CASSLVVRGPEAFF,TRBV7-9,TRBJ1-1
CASSIGTGQFGYTF,TRBV7-9,TRBJ1-2
CASSLVDGGRLYGYTF,TRBV5-1,TRBJ1-2
CASSETGTGWDTQYF,TRBV2,TRBJ2-3
CASRGTQTPYNEQFF,TRBV28,TRBJ2-1
CATSRVEETEAFF,TRBV15,TRBJ1-1
CASSEALRRENSPLHF,TRBV2,TRBJ1-6
CSATQGVVGNIQYF,TRBV20-1,TRBJ2-4
CASSFSISSNTEAFF,TRBV5-4,TRBJ1-1
CASSLETGIRSYEQYF,TRBV5-1,TRBJ2-7
CASSAFTDTQYF,TRBV5-1,TRBJ2-3
CASSLGQNNQPQHF,TRBV4-1,TRBJ1-5
CASSATTIFSGNTIYF,TRBV7-9,TRBJ1-3
CASSLRFGQTNTGELFF,TRBV7-6,TRBJ2-2
CAWSDPGNIQYF,TRBV30,TRBJ2-4
CASSLGQAINEQFF,TRBV7-2,TRBJ2-1
CASSYRQHTGELFF,TRBV6-5,TRBJ2-2
CASSLTGEAGGYTF,TRBV5-1,TRBJ1-2